What follows are 26 T cell receptor beta chains derived from one specimen sequenced in a study of shared clonotypes between healthy human individuals (dated by TCRdb to 2019 to 2021). Libraries were built with the immunoSEQ multiplex PCR assay. TCRdb obtained this table from immuneACCESS and retained in-frame rearrangements with V and J assigned. These tables miss some clones; where compared with another copy, unresolved V genes account for less than half of the shortfall, and the remainder is unexplained. The sample table lists roughly 2.5 million clones, approximately 92% of them with a count of one. Roughly 0.14% of the sample belongs to the ten largest clones. The specimen sequenced was naive CD4+ T cells sorted from blood. The meaning of the sample's cell subset or site label: CD45RA+ positively selected. The receptors were sampled from a man between 18 and 29 years old in good health.

J is TRBJ2-2 and V is TRBV4-3; maybe TRBD1 (6 bases). This CDR3 has 16 residues. The germline gives CDR1 LGHNA, CDR2 YSLEER. Trimming pared 4 bases from V and 2 bases from J, leaving 14 bases between. The CDR3 protein is CASSLQPGHNTGELFF. Written as DNA, the CDR3 is TGCGCCAGCAGCCTACAACCGGGACACAACACCGGGGAGCTGTTTTTT.

This clone was counted a few times. The chain recombines TRBV6-1 with TRBJ1-5; D perhaps matches TRBD1 (6 bases). Trimming removed 3 bases at V and 3 bases at J, with 12 bases between. The CDR3 loop spans 15 amino acids. Per germline, CDR1 MNHNS and CDR2 SASEGT. The CDR3 DNA reads as TGTGCCAGCAGTGATCGACAGGCTCCCAATCAGCCCCAGCATTTT. Residues: CASSDRQAPNQPQHF.

The chain links TRBV11-2 to TRBJ2-2, with 8 bases matching TRBD1. CDR1 and CDR2 from the germline V gene are SGHAT and FQNNGV. The CDR3 runs 17 residues. The V segment lost 2 bases and the J segment 1 base; nucleotides outside the gene matches: 6. The CDR3 DNA is TGTGCCAGCAGCTTACTAGCCGGGACAGGGAACACCGGGGAGCTGTTTTTT. This gives the protein CASSLLAGTGNTGELFF. Filled out from reference TRBV11-2 and TRBJ2-2, the complete variable domain reads EAGVAQSPRYKIIEKRQSVAFWCNPISGHATLYWYQQILGQGPKLLIQFQNNGVVDDSQLPKDRFSAERLKGVDSTLKIQPAKLEDSAVYLCASSLLAGTGNTGELFFGEGSRLTVL.

This clone appeared once. The gene calls are TRBV19 and TRBJ1-4; no firm D call. Trimming shortened V by 5 bases and J by 10 bases, and 17 bases separated the two germline ends. CDR1 LNHDA and CDR2 SQIVND come from the germline V gene (reference sequence). This CDR3 has 14 amino acids. The CDR3 region has the DNA TGTGCCAGTAGTCCCCGGAACAACGTGGGAAAACTGTTTTTT. Protein sequence: CASSPRNNVGKLFF.

V usage is TRBV15 and J usage is TRBJ2-7, with D perhaps matching TRBD2 (6 bases). This CDR3 spans 13 amino acids. V lost 0 bases and J 5 bases, leaving 8 bases between the germline ends. CDR1 and CDR2 (germline): LNHNV, YYDKDF (reference sequence). CDR3 nucleotides: TGTGCCACCAGCAGAGAACAGCGGGACGAGCAGTACTTC. Residues: CATSREQRDEQYF. Drawing the rest from reference TRBV15 and TRBJ2-7, the complete variable domain is DAMVIQNPRYQVTQFGKPVTLSCSQTLNHNVMYWYQQKSSQAPKLLFHYYDKDFNNEADTPDNFQSRRPNTSFCFLDIRSPGLGDTAMYLCATSREQRDEQYFGPGTRLTVT.

The chain has TRBV19 and TRBJ1-4; TRBD1 is a possible D gene (6 bases). Germline loops: CDR1 LNHDA, CDR2 SQIVND (reference sequence). There are 13 residues in the CDR3. V was shortened by 8 bases and J by 4 bases, with 11 bases between the two germline ends. The CDR3, as DNA: TGTGCCAGTGGGAGACAGGATAATGAAAAACTGTTTTTT. Protein product: CASGRQDNEKLFF. The entire variable domain, with the rest obtained from reference TRBV19 and TRBJ1-4, is as follows: DGGITQSPKYLFRKEGQNVTLSCEQNLNHDAMYWYRQDPGQGLRLIYYSQIVNDFQKGDIAEGYSVSREKKESFPLTVTSAQKNPTAFYLCASGRQDNEKLFFGSGTQLSVL.

As DNA, the CDR3 is TGTGCCAGCAGAGACAGGGTCTGGACTGAAGCTTTCTTT. Protein product: CASRDRVWTEAFF. The chain recombines TRBV6-1 with TRBJ1-1, with TRBD1 matching over 7 bases. CDR1 is MNHNS and CDR2 is SASEGT in the germline V gene. CDR3 length: 13 amino acids. Germline trimming cut 6 bases from V and 5 bases from J; bases unmatched to any gene: 6.

In this sample, this clone turned up once. The rearrangement joins TRBV28 to TRBJ2-7, with D uncertain. V shed 2 bases and J shed 0 bases, with 17 bases lying between them. CDR3 length: 17 amino acids. The germline gives CDR1 MDHEN, CDR2 SYDVKM. CDR3 in amino acids: CASSLIYSILLSYEQYF. In DNA, the CDR3 is TGTGCCAGCAGTTTAATCTACTCGATTTTACTCTCCTACGAGCAGTACTTC.

This chain links TRBV6-1 with TRBJ1-5; no definite D call. This CDR3 contains 16 residues. Germline V gene sequence: CDR1 MNHNS, CDR2 SASEGT. With 2 bases removed from V and 0 bases from J, the gap between germline ends came to 11 bases. Written as DNA, the CDR3 is TGTGCCAGCAGTGAAATTATGGTGGGTAGCAATCAGCCCCAGCATTTT. This translates into CASSEIMVGSNQPQHF.

The V and J genes are TRBV4-1 and TRBJ2-5; D is uncertain. CDR1 is MGHRA and CDR2 is YSYEKL in the germline V gene. The CDR3 runs to 13 residues. V was pared by 1 base and J by 5 bases, with 8 bases between. In DNA form, the CDR3 reads TGCGCCAGCAGCCAAGGCCTGTCGGAGACCCAGTACTTC. Residues: CASSQGLSETQYF.

This clone was detected only once. The rearrangement uses TRBV2 and TRBJ1-1; D gene uncertain. Germline lookup yields CDR1 SNHLY and CDR2 FYNNEI. Trimming removed 4 bases from V and 4 bases from J, with 10 bases in between. The CDR3 contains 13 residues. The CDR3 DNA sequence: TGTGCCAGCAGTGCTGGGTACTTCACTGAAGCTTTCTTT. Translated, it gives CASSAGYFTEAFF.

The V and J genes are TRBV28 and TRBJ1-6, with no clear D. The CDR3 is 12 residues long. The germline V gene encodes CDR1 MDHEN and CDR2 SYDVKM. Trimming removed 7 bases at V and 13 bases at J, with 14 bases between. The CDR3: CASKKTRVPLHF. The CDR3 nucleotides read TGTGCCAGCAAGAAGACTCGTGTCCCCCTCCACTTT.

This sequence joins TRBV28 and TRBJ2-7; no reliable D call. V was shortened by 7 bases and J by 2 bases, with 9 bases between the two germline ends. This CDR3 region has 12 residues. Germline assignment: CDR1 MDHEN and CDR2 SYDVKM. The DNA for the CDR3 is TGTGCCAGCACCTCACAACCCTACGAGCAGTACTTC. Translated, it gives CASTSQPYEQYF.

CDR3 nucleotides: TGTGCCAGCATCCAGAGGGGCGGGGAAATCCAATGGGATGAGCAGTTCTTC. This encodes CASIQRGGEIQWDEQFF. V is TRBV28 and J is TRBJ2-1, with D possibly being TRBD2 (6 bases). CDR3 length equals 17 residues. The ends were cut back, 7 bases at V and 8 bases at J, with 27 bases in the middle. The germline CDR1 and CDR2 sequences are MDHEN and SYDVKM.

This chain joins TRBV6-5 and TRBJ2-1; either TRBD1 or TRBD2 may supply D (6 bases each). Germline V lookup: CDR1 MNHEY, CDR2 SVGAGI. The CDR3 has 15 residues. The ends were cut back, 7 bases at V and 0 bases at J, with 13 bases in the middle. CDR3 loop: CASNLGGSSYNEQFF. DNA for the CDR3: TGTGCCAGCAACCTAGGGGGGAGCTCCTACAATGAGCAGTTCTTC.

This chain connects TRBV11-2 to TRBJ2-7; D remains ambiguous. The length of the CDR3 is 17 residues. The germline V gene has CDR1 SGHAT and CDR2 FQNNGV. The V end was cut by 3 bases, the J end by 3 bases, with 21 bases between. Here the CDR3 DNA reads TGTGCCAGCAGCTTCCCGCTGACTGGACCCGAGGACTACGAGCAGTACTTC. It is translated as CASSFPLTGPEDYEQYF.

This chain uses TRBV28 with TRBJ2-7; 9 nucleotides line up with TRBD2. Trimming removed 8 bases from V and 3 bases from J; junction bases left unmatched: 8. Germline lookup yields CDR1 MDHEN and CDR2 SYDVKM. The CDR3 sequence is 14 residues long. For the CDR3, the DNA is TGTGCCAGCGGAGAGACTAGCGGATTCTACGAGCAGTACTTC. Its protein is CASGETSGFYEQYF.

Note on this clone: Other DNA sequences in this sample translate to the same CDR3. The J gene is TRBJ2-6, the V gene TRBV30, with a tentative D call TRBD2 (6 bases). This CDR3 is built from 15 residues. The V end lost 0 bases, the J end lost 1 base, and 7 bases lay between the germline ends. Per the germline V gene, CDR1 is GTSNPN and CDR2 is SVGIG (reference sequence). The CDR3 nucleotides read TGTGCCTGGAGTGTAGGAGGGTCTGGGGCCAACGTCCTGACTTTC. This encodes CAWSVGGSGANVLTF. The full variable domain, with the rest looked up from reference TRBV30 and TRBJ2-6, is SQTIHQWPATLVQPVGSPLSLECTVEGTSNPNLYWYRQAAGRGLQLLFYSVGIGQISSEVPQNLSASRPQDRQFILSSKKLLLSDSGFYLCAWSVGGSGANVLTFGAGSRLTVL.

In the case of this clone: The sample contains more than one DNA sequence encoding this CDR3. V usage is TRBV5-1 and J usage is TRBJ2-2; TRBD2 agrees at 11 bases. The CDR3 runs to 14 residues. Germline trimming cut 4 bases from V and 6 bases from J; bases unmatched to any gene: 2. Germline V CDR1 and CDR2: SGHRS, YFSETQ. The CDR3 DNA is TGCGCCAGCAGCCCGGGACTAGCGGCCGGGGAGCTGTTTTTT. Amino acids: CASSPGLAAGELFF.

The chain couples TRBV7-3 to TRBJ2-1; 8 positions match TRBD2. The CDR3 is 15 residues long. Germline V gene data show CDR1 as SGHTA and CDR2 as FQGTGA. V trimming: 1 base; J trimming: 6 bases; junction bases outside the gene matches: 5. The CDR3 DNA is TGTGCCAGCAGCTTAAGCGGGGGGCCTTTCAATGAGCAGTTCTTC. Protein: CASSLSGGPFNEQFF.

The rearrangement uses TRBV7-9 and TRBJ1-2; the D is unclear. CDR1 is SEHNR, CDR2 FQNEAQ, per germline (reference sequence). V dropped 5 bases and J dropped 3 bases, with 13 bases sitting between them. The CDR3 totals 14 residues. In DNA form, the CDR3 reads TGTGCCAGCAGCCCAGCTCGTAAGCACTATGGCTACACCTTC. Translated, it gives CASSPARKHYGYTF.

On this clone itself: In the same sample, other DNA sequences code for this CDR3. The V and J genes are TRBV29-1 and TRBJ2-3, with 8 bases lining up with TRBD1. Germline values: CDR1 SQVTM, CDR2 ANQGSEA. V lost 4 bases, J lost 5 bases, and 5 bases stayed unmatched. The CDR3 is 13 amino acids. For the CDR3, the DNA is TGCAGCGTTGCCAGGGGGCGCGGAGATACGCAGTATTTT. It yields the protein CSVARGRGDTQYF.

Worth noting for this clone: Other nucleotide sequences in the sample specify the same CDR3. V gene TRBV29-1 combines with J gene TRBJ2-3; TRBD1 might be the D (5 bases). V was trimmed by 4 bases and J by 3 bases, leaving 8 bases between them. CDR3 size: 12 residues. Germline values: CDR1 SQVTM, CDR2 ANQGSEA. CDR3 in amino acids: CSVATGTDTQYF. DNA for the CDR3: TGCAGCGTTGCAACAGGAACAGATACGCAGTATTTT.

The CDR3 here is CASSHFARQGAQPDNYGYTF. CDR3 DNA sequence: TGTGCCAGCTCACATTTCGCTAGACAGGGGGCGCAACCGGATAACTATGGCTACACCTTC. This chain links TRBV18 with TRBJ1-2, with 10 positions matching TRBD1. The germline gives CDR1 KGHSH, CDR2 LQKENI. The CDR3 totals 20 residues. V was clipped by 4 bases and J by 1 base; unmatched bases: 18.

This sequence joins TRBV9 and TRBJ2-1, with a tentative D call TRBD2 (5 bases). The CDR3 runs to 14 residues. The germline gives CDR1 SGDLS, CDR2 YYNGEE. V lost 4 bases and J lost 6, with 14 bases in between. The CDR3 spells CASSRTPNTNEQFF. The CDR3 coding sequence is TGTGCCAGCAGCCGGACTCCCAATACCAATGAGCAGTTCTTC.

V and J are TRBV10-2 and TRBJ2-7, with 9 bases lining up with TRBD1. V was clipped by 4 bases and J by 5 bases; unmatched bases: 6. CDR3 length: 14 residues. CDR1 and CDR2 (germline): WSHSY, SAAADI. The CDR3 is CASSGGDRVHEQYF. The DNA of the CDR3 is TGCGCCAGCAGTGGGGGGGACAGGGTCCACGAGCAGTACTTC.